One and the same sample provided the 29 T cell receptor beta chains below, sequenced in a study of blood T cell repertoires in COVID-19. Profiling relied on immunoSEQ multiplex PCR, and the TCRdb table lists in-frame clones only, not all of them. The data show around 700,000 clones, 70% to 90% seen once. The sample taken for sequencing was peripheral blood. The receptors derive from a woman aged 18-29 years with acute or convalescent COVID-19.

V gene TRBV29-1 combines with J gene TRBJ2-4; a possible D gene is TRBD2 (5 bases). CDR1 SQVTM and CDR2 ANQGSEA come from the germline V gene. V dropped 5 bases and J dropped 0 bases, with 14 bases sitting between them. This CDR3 has 15 residues. In nucleotides, the CDR3 is TGCAGCGTTTTACTGGGAGTGGGAGCCAAAAACATTCAGTACTTC. Its translation is CSVLLGVGAKNIQYF.

Note on this clone: This same CDR3 is encoded by further DNA sequences in the sample. The chain combines TRBV27 with TRBJ1-5, with D tentatively TRBD1 (6 bases). This CDR3 contains 14 residues. Germline assignment: CDR1 MNHEY and CDR2 SMNVEV (reference sequence). V shed 5 bases and J shed 1 base, with 9 bases lying between them. The DNA for the CDR3 is TGTGCCAGCAGTCCCCAGGGGAGCAATCAGCCCCAGCATTTT. Amino acids: CASSPQGSNQPQHF.

The chain is built from TRBV7-2 and TRBJ2-1; 10 bases map to TRBD2. The V gene's germline CDR1 is SGHTA and CDR2 FQGNSA. Losses at the gene ends were 8 bases for V and 10 bases for J; bases not matched to a gene: 17. This CDR3 comprises 16 residues. The CDR3 DNA reads TGTGCCAGCTTACCCTTAGCGGGGGGAAACCTTGGGGAGCAGTTCTTC. Translating it yields CASLPLAGGNLGEQFF.

The count of this clone is one. This rearrangement joins TRBV7-8 to TRBJ2-3, with TRBD1 matching over 7 bases. The V gene end was trimmed by 4 bases and the J gene end by 6 bases; junction bases not matched to a gene: 13. The CDR3 totals 16 residues. CDR1 is SGHVS, CDR2 FQNEAQ, per germline. The CDR3 loop is CASSSYRGGVPDTQYF. The CDR3 region has the DNA TGTGCCAGCAGCTCGTACAGGGGTGGCGTCCCGGATACGCAGTATTTT.

The chain employs TRBV6-5 and TRBJ1-2; TRBD1 agrees at 7 bases. Germline CDR1 and CDR2: MNHEY and SVGAGI. The CDR3 consists of 16 residues. V lost 1 base, J lost 0 bases, and 5 bases stayed unmatched. CDR3 loop: CASSYYRQGTNYGYTF. The CDR3 DNA reads as TGTGCCAGCAGTTACTATAGACAGGGCACTAACTATGGCTACACCTTC.

The V gene is TRBV29-1, the J gene TRBJ1-2, with 8 bases fitting TRBD1. The germline CDR1 and CDR2 sequences are SQVTM and ANQGSEA. This CDR3 comprises 14 residues. Germline trimming cut 6 bases from V and 0 bases from J; bases unmatched to any gene: 6. The CDR3 spells CSVPGQGANYGYTF. CDR3 nucleotide sequence: TGCAGCGTCCCCGGACAGGGCGCTAACTATGGCTACACCTTC.

The chain links TRBV11-2 to TRBJ1-2, with D maybe TRBD1 (5 bases). Germline lookup yields CDR1 SGHAT and CDR2 FQNNGV. The V gene lost 5 bases and the J gene lost 2 bases, with 21 bases spanning the gap. The CDR3 has 17 residues. The CDR3 loop is CASSRLGYGGPNYGYTF. CDR3 in DNA: TGTGCCAGCAGCCGGTTAGGATACGGGGGTCCCAACTATGGCTACACCTTC. Based on the CDR3 plus reference TRBV11-2 and TRBJ1-2, the full variable domain is EAGVAQSPRYKIIEKRQSVAFWCNPISGHATLYWYQQILGQGPKLLIQFQNNGVVDDSQLPKDRFSAERLKGVDSTLKIQPAKLEDSAVYLCASSRLGYGGPNYGYTFGSGTRLTVV.

This clone has more than one count but fewer than ten. The rearrangement joins TRBV12-5 to TRBJ1-1; TRBD1 aligns across 9 bases. CDR1 is LGHNT and CDR2 is FRNRAP in the germline V gene. The CDR3 is 14 residues long. With 8 bases clipped from V and 4 bases from J, the junction kept 8 bases outside the gene matches. The CDR3, as DNA: TGTGCTAGTCGAAACAGGGGGCCGGTCACTGAAGCTTTCTTT. It is translated as CASRNRGPVTEAFF.

The V call is TRBV5-6, the J call TRBJ2-2; D is ambiguous. V lost 8 bases, J lost 4 bases, and 15 bases lay in between. This CDR3 comprises 14 residues. Looked up from germline, CDR1 is SGHDT and CDR2 is YYEEEE. DNA of the CDR3: TGTGCCAGTGATAGATGGAGATCCACCGGGGAGCTGTTTTTT. Its protein product is CASDRWRSTGELFF.

The chain is built from TRBV11-2 and TRBJ1-1, with 11 bases lining up with TRBD1. The CDR3 is 16 amino acids. Losses at the gene ends were 0 bases for V and 8 bases for J; bases not matched to a gene: 8. Germline assignment: CDR1 SGHAT and CDR2 FQNNGV. In DNA, the CDR3 is TGTGCCAGCAGCTTAGACCGAGGACAGGGGGCGTTAGAAGCTTTCTTT. Residues: CASSLDRGQGALEAFF.

The chain has TRBV9 and TRBJ2-7; 8 bases line up with TRBD2. CDR3 length: 16 amino acids. Trimming cost V 3 bases and J 3 bases; bases outside gene matches: 11. CDR1 SGDLS and CDR2 YYNGEE come from the germline V gene. The CDR3 is CASSADPGTSYYEQYF. The CDR3 DNA sequence: TGTGCCAGCAGCGCAGATCCCGGGACTAGTTACTACGAGCAGTACTTC.

The chain carries TRBV7-2 and TRBJ2-7; D possibly corresponds to TRBD2 (5 bases). Germline values: CDR1 SGHTA, CDR2 FQGNSA. V lost 1 base and J lost 3, with 13 bases in between. This CDR3 region has 15 residues. CDR3 nucleotide sequence: TGTGCCAGCAGCTTAGGTGGCAGCGGAGACTACGAGCAGTACTTC. Encoded protein: CASSLGGSGDYEQYF.

DNA for the CDR3: TGTGCCTGGAGTGTAAGGAGGGGGCTGGGCTACACCTTC. Its protein product is CAWSVRRGLGYTF. This chain uses TRBV30 with TRBJ1-2, with 7 bases that match TRBD1. This CDR3 contains 13 residues. Trimming removed 0 bases from V and 8 bases from J; junction bases left unmatched: 6. Germline assignment: CDR1 GTSNPN and CDR2 SVGIG (reference sequence). The whole variable domain, remainder taken from reference TRBV30 and TRBJ1-2, is SQTIHQWPATLVQPVGSPLSLECTVEGTSNPNLYWYRQAAGRGLQLLFYSVGIGQISSEVPQNLSASRPQDRQFILSSKKLLLSDSGFYLCAWSVRRGLGYTFGSGTRLTVV.

CDR3 nucleotide sequence: TGTGCCAGCAGCTCCGGACTAGCGGGGGGGTCGAGCACCGGGGAGCTGTTTTTT. Translation: CASSSGLAGGSSTGELFF. The chain combines TRBV7-8 with TRBJ2-2, with TRBD2 matching over 15 bases. This CDR3 contains 18 residues. Germline CDR1 SGHVS, CDR2 FQNEAQ. V lost 4 bases, J lost 4 bases, and 7 bases stayed unmatched.

The chain is built from TRBV29-1 and TRBJ1-1, with D possibly TRBD1 on 6 matching bases. CDR3 length: 11 residues. Germline-derived CDR1 and CDR2 are SQVTM and ANQGSEA. V was trimmed by 4 bases and J by 11 bases, leaving 14 bases between them. Written as DNA, the CDR3 is TGCAGCGTTGCACAGGGAACGGAGGCTTTCTTT. Translation gives CSVAQGTEAFF.

This clone was recorded only once. The chain links TRBV7-2 to TRBJ2-7; 7 nucleotides match TRBD2. The CDR3 is made up of 14 amino acids. The J segment lost 4 bases and the V segment lost 4 bases, leaving 7 bases of the junction unmatched. The V gene's germline CDR1 is SGHTA and CDR2 FQGNSA. CDR3 in amino acids: CASSSRGRGYEQYF. DNA of the CDR3: TGTGCCAGCAGCTCCCGGGGGAGGGGTTACGAGCAGTACTTC.

The table lists this clone with a few counts. V usage is TRBV15 and J usage is TRBJ1-2, with a tentative D call TRBD1 (6 bases). Between the trimmed V and J ends, which lost 0 bases and 2 bases, there was a span of 16 bases. There are 17 residues in the CDR3. Germline V gene sequence: CDR1 LNHNV, CDR2 YYDKDF (reference sequence). The CDR3: CATSRDGRDTGNYGYTF. The CDR3 nucleotides read TGTGCCACCAGCAGAGATGGTCGCGATACAGGGAACTATGGCTACACCTTC.

V and J are TRBV9 and TRBJ1-2, with 9 bases that match TRBD1. CDR1 is SGDLS, CDR2 YYNGEE, per germline. The V segment lost 3 bases and the J segment 8 bases; nucleotides outside the gene matches: 8. CDR3 length equals 14 residues. The CDR3 reads CASSGQGGSRGYTF. In DNA, the CDR3 is TGTGCCAGCAGCGGACAGGGGGGTTCGAGAGGCTACACCTTC.

The table lists this clone with a count of one. The chain carries TRBV6-5 and TRBJ1-2; tentatively, D is TRBD1 (6 bases). CDR3 length equals 13 residues. Trimming removed 2 bases at V and 4 bases at J, with 8 bases between. CDR1 is MNHEY, CDR2 SVGAGI, per germline. The CDR3 protein is CASSYQQGYGYTF. In DNA, the CDR3 is TGTGCCAGCAGTTACCAACAGGGCTATGGCTACACCTTC.

CDR3 sequence reads: CASSLGVQGFTEAFF. CDR3 DNA sequence: TGTGCCAGCAGCTTGGGTGTCCAGGGATTCACTGAAGCTTTCTTT. The V gene is TRBV5-4, the J gene TRBJ1-1; D might be TRBD1 (5 bases). CDR1 and CDR2 from the germline V gene are SGHNT and YYREEE (reference sequence). The CDR3 has 15 residues. With 0 bases removed from V and 4 bases from J, the gap between germline ends came to 13 bases.

The rearrangement joins TRBV3-1 (or the pseudogene TRBV3-2) to TRBJ2-1, with 12 bases aligning to TRBD2. Germline loops: CDR1 LGHDT, CDR2 YNNKEL (reference sequence). CDR3 size: 15 residues. V gave up 5 bases and J gave up 3 bases; unmatched junction bases: 2. CDR3 DNA: TGTGCCAGCAGCTCGACTAGCGGGGGCTACAATGAGCAGTTCTTC. Encoded protein: CASSSTSGGYNEQFF.

The sample holds one count of this clone. The chain uses TRBV5-1 and TRBJ2-4; 9 bases are shared with TRBD2. Unmatched junction bases numbered 0, after V lost 1 base and J lost 1 base. The germline V gene encodes CDR1 SGHRS and CDR2 YFSETQ. There are 15 residues in the CDR3. The CDR3 here is CASSLTSGAKNIQYF. Here the CDR3 DNA reads TGCGCCAGCAGCTTGACTAGCGGGGCCAAAAACATTCAGTACTTC. Full variable domain (outside the CDR3, taken from reference TRBV5-1 and TRBJ2-4): KAGVTQTPRYLIKTRGQQVTLSCSPISGHRSVSWYQQTPGQGLQFLFEYFSETQRNKGNFPGRFSGRQFSNSRSEMNVSTLELGDSALYLCASSLTSGAKNIQYFGAGTRLSVL.

This clone has more than one count but fewer than ten. V usage is TRBV19 and J usage is TRBJ1-3; maybe TRBD1 (5 bases). Germline CDR1 and CDR2: LNHDA and SQIVND (reference sequence). Trimming stripped 10 bases from V and 4 bases from J, with 20 bases between. The CDR3 extends over 15 amino acids. The CDR3 loop reads CATYPGGRDGNTIYF. The CDR3 DNA reads TGTGCCACGTACCCCGGGGGGAGAGACGGAAACACCATATATTTT.

This chain uses TRBV9 with TRBJ1-3; D uncertain. CDR1 is SGDLS and CDR2 is YYNGEE in the germline V gene. V was cut by 4 bases and J by 0 bases, with 14 bases left in between. This CDR3 has 16 residues. CDR3 DNA sequence: TGTGCCAGCAGCTTCACCCACGGGAACTCTGGAAACACCATATATTTT. Amino acid sequence: CASSFTHGNSGNTIYF. The complete variable domain, with remaining parts taken from reference TRBV9 and TRBJ1-3, reads DSGVTQTPKHLITATGQRVTLRCSPRSGDLSVYWYQQSLDQGLQFLIQYYNGEERAKGNILERFSAQQFPDLHSELNLSSLELGDSALYFCASSFTHGNSGNTIYFGEGSWLTVV.

This clone was seen a handful of times. This chain joins TRBV6-4 and TRBJ2-3, with 11 bases aligning to TRBD1. The CDR3 has 15 residues. V was clipped by 5 bases and J by 0 bases; unmatched bases: 1. Germline CDR1 reads MRHNA; CDR2 reads SNTAGT. CDR3 sequence: CASSRDRGSTDTQYF. CDR3 DNA: TGTGCCAGCAGTCGGGACAGGGGGAGCACAGATACGCAGTATTTT.

This chain uses TRBV15 with TRBJ1-1; TRBD1 is a possible D gene (5 bases). This CDR3 has 13 amino acids. The V end lost 8 bases, the J end lost 5 bases, and 15 bases lay between the germline ends. Germline V CDR1 and CDR2: LNHNV, YYDKDF (reference sequence). This chain's CDR3 is CATCQGSWTEAFF. The CDR3 nucleotides are TGTGCCACCTGCCAGGGCAGTTGGACTGAAGCTTTCTTT.

The chain uses TRBV21-1 and TRBJ2-7; TRBD2, the D gene given by the table, was not confirmed from the DNA. TRBV21-1 is a pseudogene segment. This CDR3 has 16 residues. CDR3 DNA: TGTGCCAGCAGCAAAGTACAGGTGGGGGGCTCCTACGAGCAGTACTTC. Translation: CASSKVQVGGSYEQYF.

Turning to this clone: This specimen includes other DNA sequences encoding the same CDR3. This chain links TRBV19 with TRBJ1-5, with unresolved D. V was cut by 3 bases and J by 6 bases, with 6 bases left in between. This CDR3 spans 12 amino acids. Germline CDR1 LNHDA, CDR2 SQIVND (reference sequence). As DNA, the CDR3 is TGTGCCAGTAGTATTGCCGGTCAGCCCCAGCATTTT. Amino acids: CASSIAGQPQHF.

The chain combines TRBV21-1 with TRBJ1-6; TRBD1 is the table's D call and was not checked against the DNA. TRBV21-1 is deemed a pseudogene. There are 15 residues in the CDR3. The DNA for the CDR3 is TGTGCCAGCAGCAAACAACCCCCAGGATGTTCACCCCTCCACTTT. Translating it yields CASSKQPPGCSPLHF.